A single sample is the source of the 23 T cell receptor beta chains below, sequenced in a study of blood T cell repertoires in COVID-19. Method: immunoSEQ multiplex PCR; TCRdb's copy keeps in-frame clones and lacks some. The profile shows about 200,000 clones, around four fifths of them singletons. Sequencing was carried out using peripheral blood. The receptors were gathered from a man in his fifties or sixties with COVID-19, enrolled during active disease.

The V and J genes are TRBV4-3 and TRBJ1-1; D unclear. V lost 1 base and J 0 bases, leaving 15 bases between the germline ends. The V gene's germline CDR1 is LGHNA and CDR2 YSLEER. The CDR3 length is 17 residues. As DNA, the CDR3 is TGCGCCAGCAGCCAAGGTTTGATTCGGGGTCTGAACACTGAAGCTTTCTTT. Amino acids: CASSQGLIRGLNTEAFF.

The genes are TRBV27 and TRBJ1-1, with TRBD1 identical over 8 bases. The CDR3 runs to 15 residues. V was clipped by 6 bases and J by 6 bases; unmatched bases: 12. Germline values: CDR1 MNHEY, CDR2 SMNVEV (reference sequence). The CDR3 nucleotides read TGTGCCAGCAGGAAAGAAGGACAGGGAGTCTCTGAAGCTTTCTTT. It yields the protein CASRKEGQGVSEAFF.

This rearrangement joins TRBV6-1 to TRBJ1-2; perhaps TRBD1 as D (5 bases). Between the trimmed V and J ends, which lost 6 bases and 2 bases, there was a span of 10 bases. CDR1 and CDR2 (germline): MNHNS, SASEGT. The CDR3 extends over 13 amino acids. This CDR3 is CASRESGNYGYTF. CDR3 coding DNA: TGTGCCAGCAGGGAATCAGGGAACTATGGCTACACCTTC.

A remark on this clone: An end of the junction differs from the germline gene, which may be a read error. This chain's CDR3 is CASNERESVYQPQHF. In DNA, the CDR3 is TGTGCCAGCAATGAACGGGAAAGCGTATATCAGCCCCAGCATTTT. The chain joins TRBV6-1 to TRBJ1-5; D is undetermined. The germline CDR1 and CDR2 sequences are MNHNS and SASEGT. There are 15 residues in the CDR3.

The sample holds one count of this clone. V gene TRBV7-8 combines with J gene TRBJ1-1; D unresolved. The CDR3 spans 12 residues. With 5 bases removed from V and 2 bases from J, the gap between germline ends came to 6 bases. The germline V gene encodes CDR1 SGHVS and CDR2 FQNEAQ. This chain's CDR3 is CASSRHNTEAFF. In DNA, the CDR3 is TGTGCCAGCAGCCGACATAACACTGAAGCTTTCTTT. Full variable domain (missing parts from reference TRBV7-8 and TRBJ1-1): GAGVSQSPRYKVAKRGQDVALRCDPISGHVSLFWYQQALGQGPEFLTYFQNEAQLDKSGLPSDRFFAERPEGSVSTLKIQRTQQEDSAVYLCASSRHNTEAFFGQGTRLTVV.

This clone has just a few counts. V is TRBV11-2 and J is TRBJ1-4, with D possibly being TRBD1 (6 bases). V lost 1 base, J lost 8 bases, and 14 bases lay in between. Germline lookup yields CDR1 SGHAT and CDR2 FQNNGV. This CDR3 is built from 15 residues. CDR3 amino acids: CASSLGGRGGEKLFF. The CDR3 nucleotides are TGTGCCAGCAGCTTAGGCGGCAGGGGTGGAGAAAAACTGTTTTTT.

This clone was counted a single time. This chain connects TRBV29-1 to TRBJ1-1, with D perhaps TRBD1 (5 bases). The CDR3 loop spans 14 amino acids. V was cut by 0 bases and J by 6 bases, with 14 bases left in between. Germline V lookup: CDR1 SQVTM, CDR2 ANQGSEA. This CDR3 reads CSVEDPGGVAEAFF. The CDR3 nucleotides read TGCAGCGTTGAAGATCCGGGAGGGGTCGCTGAAGCTTTCTTT.

This clone was seen only a few times. The chain employs TRBV5-1 and TRBJ1-4; D ambiguous. With 4 bases removed from V and 0 bases from J, the gap between germline ends came to 7 bases. The CDR3 extends over 14 amino acids. From germline, CDR1 is SGHRS and CDR2 YFSETQ. CDR3 loop: CASSARTTNEKLFF. The DNA for the CDR3 is TGCGCCAGCAGCGCGAGGACAACTAATGAAAAACTGTTTTTT.

This chain connects TRBV5-1 to TRBJ2-1; D perhaps matches TRBD1 (6 bases). V lost 5 bases to trimming and J lost 13 bases, with 28 bases between them. Germline CDR1 and CDR2: SGHRS and YFSETQ. The CDR3 is 16 amino acids. CDR3 protein: CASRPFTGNGRNGQFF. Here the CDR3 DNA reads TGCGCCAGCAGACCCTTTACAGGGAACGGAAGAAACGGTCAGTTCTTC.

The chain is built from TRBV18 and TRBJ2-2; a weak D match, TRBD2 (6 bases). Germline CDR1 KGHSH, CDR2 LQKENI. V lost 3 bases, J lost 4 bases, and 12 bases lay in between. The CDR3 spans 15 residues. CDR3 in amino acids: CASSPWQGGTGELFF. The CDR3 DNA sequence: TGTGCCAGCTCACCGTGGCAGGGAGGCACCGGGGAGCTGTTTTTT.

V is TRBV28 and J is TRBJ2-4; 9 bases map to TRBD1. Germline CDR1 reads MDHEN; CDR2 reads SYDVKM. Trimming removed 5 bases from V and 8 bases from J; junction bases left unmatched: 13. The CDR3 is 16 residues long. CDR3 in DNA: TGTGCCAGCAGTCCCTCCTTACAGGGGGCTGTGGACATTCAGTACTTC. Translating it yields CASSPSLQGAVDIQYF.

CDR3 sequence (DNA): TGCGCCAGCAGCTTATCGGGACAGGGTGGTCAGCCCCAGCATTTT. Its translation is CASSLSGQGGQPQHF. The chain carries TRBV5-1 and TRBJ1-5; 9 positions agree with TRBD1. Germline V lookup: CDR1 SGHRS, CDR2 YFSETQ. With 2 bases clipped from V and 6 bases from J, the junction kept 6 bases outside the gene matches. There are 15 residues in the CDR3. Supplemented by reference TRBV5-1 and TRBJ1-5, the full variable domain reads KAGVTQTPRYLIKTRGQQVTLSCSPISGHRSVSWYQQTPGQGLQFLFEYFSETQRNKGNFPGRFSGRQFSNSRSEMNVSTLELGDSALYLCASSLSGQGGQPQHFGDGTRLSIL.

The chain couples TRBV27 to TRBJ2-7, with D possibly being TRBD2 (6 bases). The CDR3 runs to 14 residues. V lost 5 bases and J 4 bases, leaving 15 bases between the germline ends. The germline CDR1 and CDR2 sequences are MNHEY and SMNVEV (reference sequence). The CDR3 loop is CASSPGVGPYEQYF. CDR3 in DNA: TGTGCCAGCAGTCCGGGAGTTGGCCCTTACGAGCAGTACTTC.

CDR3 residues: CASSPRDRTEQYF. The CDR3 DNA reads as TGCGCCAGCAGCCCCCGGGACAGGACCGAGCAGTACTTC. This chain uses TRBV5-1 with TRBJ2-7; TRBD1 agrees at 8 bases. V was clipped by 4 bases and J by 6 bases; unmatched bases: 6. The CDR3 is made up of 13 amino acids. Per germline, CDR1 SGHRS and CDR2 YFSETQ.

This chain's CDR3 is CASSLLHRVLSRYTEAFF. The CDR3 bases are TGTGCCAGCAGTTTACTACACCGGGTCCTATCGAGATACACTGAAGCTTTCTTT. The gene calls are TRBV27 and TRBJ1-1, with D uncertain. The V and J ends lost 2 bases and 3 bases respectively, with 22 bases between them. Germline V gene lookup returns CDR1 MNHEY and CDR2 SMNVEV (reference sequence). The CDR3 loop spans 18 amino acids.

The rearrangement joins TRBV29-1 to TRBJ1-4; 8 bases are shared with TRBD1. Germline CDR1 is SQVTM and CDR2 is ANQGSEA. Trimming removed 2 bases from V and 8 bases from J; junction bases left unmatched: 7. The CDR3 covers 14 residues. CDR3 residues: CSVEFGTGAEKLFF. The CDR3 DNA sequence: TGCAGCGTTGAATTCGGGACAGGTGCCGAAAAACTGTTTTTT.

The chain joins TRBV6-6 to TRBJ2-2; TRBD1 matches at 9 bases. The germline gives CDR1 MNHNY, CDR2 SVGAGI (reference sequence). After removal of 5 bases from V and 4 bases from J, the junction contained 11 bases not matched to a gene. The CDR3 extends over 17 amino acids. The CDR3 reads CASSRYRGPSSTGELFF. The CDR3 DNA is TGTGCCAGCAGTCGTTACAGGGGGCCTTCGTCCACCGGGGAGCTGTTTTTT.

The chain couples TRBV18 to TRBJ1-6, with D maybe TRBD1 (6 bases). The CDR3 loop spans 14 amino acids. The germline CDR1 and CDR2 sequences are KGHSH and LQKENI. Trimming removed 0 bases from V and 14 bases from J, with 14 bases in between. In nucleotides, the CDR3 is TGTGCCAGCTCACCACCGAGCGGGGCAGGGGCCCTCCACTTT. This gives the protein CASSPPSGAGALHF. The entire variable domain, with the rest obtained from reference TRBV18 and TRBJ1-6, is as follows: NAGVMQNPRHLVRRRGQEARLRCSPMKGHSHVYWYRQLPEEGLKFMVYLQKENIIDESGMPKERFSAEFPKEGPSILRIQQVVRGDSAAYFCASSPPSGAGALHFGNGTRLTVT.

This chain uses TRBV20-1 with TRBJ2-7; D might be TRBD1 (5 bases). The germline V and J ends were trimmed by 5 bases and 5 bases, with 10 bases remaining between them. CDR1 and CDR2 (germline): DFQATT, SNEGSKA (reference sequence). The CDR3 is 11 amino acids. Here the CDR3 DNA reads TGCAGTGCTTACTCAGGGCACGAGCAGTACTTC. Amino acid sequence: CSAYSGHEQYF.

The rearrangement uses TRBV30 and TRBJ1-6; D gene unclear. This CDR3 comprises 13 residues. Germline lookup yields CDR1 GTSNPN and CDR2 SVGIG (reference sequence). Between the trimmed V and J ends, which lost 3 bases and 5 bases, there was a span of 8 bases. CDR3 protein: CAWSPTNNSPLHF. CDR3 in DNA: TGTGCCTGGAGCCCCACAAATAATTCACCCCTCCACTTT.

This chain links TRBV30 with TRBJ1-1; TRBD1 matches at 9 bases. CDR3 size: 13 residues. With V trimmed by 2 bases and J by 5 bases, 3 bases remained unmatched. Germline V gene data show CDR1 as GTSNPN and CDR2 as SVGIG (reference sequence). In nucleotides, the CDR3 is TGTGCCTGGAGTACAGGGGGCTGGACTGAAGCTTTCTTT. Protein sequence: CAWSTGGWTEAFF.

The genes are TRBV7-9 and TRBJ2-7; 7 bases agree with TRBD1. The V and J ends lost 5 bases and 3 bases, in that order; junction bases with no gene match: 4. The germline V gene encodes CDR1 SEHNR and CDR2 FQNEAQ (reference sequence). There are 13 residues in the CDR3. CDR3 bases: TGTGCCAGCAGCCTGGGACAGCACTACGAGCAGTACTTC. Translated, it gives CASSLGQHYEQYF.

V gene TRBV3-1 (or the pseudogene TRBV3-2) combines with J gene TRBJ2-4; 7 bases are shared with TRBD1. V lost 4 bases to trimming and J lost 4 bases; unmatched junction nucleotides: 7. CDR1 is LGHDT, CDR2 YNNKEL, per germline (reference sequence). The CDR3 extends over 15 amino acids. The CDR3 loop is CASSPRAGGKNIQYF. CDR3 sequence (DNA): TGTGCCAGCAGCCCCAGGGCAGGGGGTAAAAACATTCAGTACTTC.